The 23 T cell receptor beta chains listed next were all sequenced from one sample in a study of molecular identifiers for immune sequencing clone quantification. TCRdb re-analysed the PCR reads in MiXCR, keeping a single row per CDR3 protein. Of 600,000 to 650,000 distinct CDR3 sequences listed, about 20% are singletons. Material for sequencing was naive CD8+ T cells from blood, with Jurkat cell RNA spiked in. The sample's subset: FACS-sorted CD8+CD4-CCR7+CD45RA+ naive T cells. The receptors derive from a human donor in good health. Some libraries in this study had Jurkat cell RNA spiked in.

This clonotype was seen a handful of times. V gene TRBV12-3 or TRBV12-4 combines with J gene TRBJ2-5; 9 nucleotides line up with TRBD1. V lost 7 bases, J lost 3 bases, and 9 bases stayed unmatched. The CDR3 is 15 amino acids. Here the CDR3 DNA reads TGTGCCAGCACCTCCGGGACAGGGAGGGAAGAGACCCAGTACTTC. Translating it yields CASTSGTGREETQYF.

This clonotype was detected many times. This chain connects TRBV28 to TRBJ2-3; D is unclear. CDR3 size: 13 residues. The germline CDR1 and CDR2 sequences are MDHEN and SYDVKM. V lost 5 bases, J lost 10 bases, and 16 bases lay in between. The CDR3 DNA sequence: TGTGCCAGCAGTCCCCACCTGACCCCCTCGCAGTATTTT. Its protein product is CASSPHLTPSQYF.

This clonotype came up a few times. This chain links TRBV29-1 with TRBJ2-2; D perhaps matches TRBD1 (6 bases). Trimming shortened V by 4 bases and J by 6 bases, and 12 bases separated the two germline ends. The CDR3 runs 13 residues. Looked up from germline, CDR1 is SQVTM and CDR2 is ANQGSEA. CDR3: CSVGGSGAGELFF. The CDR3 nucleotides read TGCAGCGTTGGAGGGTCAGGGGCCGGGGAGCTGTTTTTT.

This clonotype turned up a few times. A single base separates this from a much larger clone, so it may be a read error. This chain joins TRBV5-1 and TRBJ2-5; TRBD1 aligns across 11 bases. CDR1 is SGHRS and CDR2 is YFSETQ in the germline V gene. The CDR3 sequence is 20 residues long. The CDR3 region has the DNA TGCGCCAGCAGCTTGGAACCCGGGACAGGGGGACATCCAGGCCAAGAGACCCGGTACTTC. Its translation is CASSLEPGTGGHPGQETRYF.

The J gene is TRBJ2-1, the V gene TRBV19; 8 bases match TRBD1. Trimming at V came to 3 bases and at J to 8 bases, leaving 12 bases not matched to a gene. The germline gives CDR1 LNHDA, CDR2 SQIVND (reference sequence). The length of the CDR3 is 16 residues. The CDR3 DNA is TGTGCCAGTAGTATGGAAAGGACAGGGCCGCGGGATGAGCAGTTCTTC. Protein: CASSMERTGPRDEQFF. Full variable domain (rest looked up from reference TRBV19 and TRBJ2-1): DGGITQSPKYLFRKEGQNVTLSCEQNLNHDAMYWYRQDPGQGLRLIYYSQIVNDFQKGDIAEGYSVSREKKESFPLTVTSAQKNPTAFYLCASSMERTGPRDEQFFGPGTRLTVL.

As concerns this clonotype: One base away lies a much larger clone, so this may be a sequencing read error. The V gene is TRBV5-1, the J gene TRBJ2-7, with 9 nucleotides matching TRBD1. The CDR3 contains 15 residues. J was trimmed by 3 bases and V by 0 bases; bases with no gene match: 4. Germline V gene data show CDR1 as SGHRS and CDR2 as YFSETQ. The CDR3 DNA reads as TGCGCCAGCAGCTTGGTGGGACAGGGTCACTACGAGCAGTACTTC. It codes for CASSLVGQGHYEQYF.

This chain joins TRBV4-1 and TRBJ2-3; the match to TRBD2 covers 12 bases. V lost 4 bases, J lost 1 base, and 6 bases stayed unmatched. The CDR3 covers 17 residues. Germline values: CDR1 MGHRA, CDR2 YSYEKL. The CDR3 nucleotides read TGCGCCAGCAGCCGAATACTAGCGGGGGGCCGCACAGATACGCAGTATTTT. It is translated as CASSRILAGGRTDTQYF.

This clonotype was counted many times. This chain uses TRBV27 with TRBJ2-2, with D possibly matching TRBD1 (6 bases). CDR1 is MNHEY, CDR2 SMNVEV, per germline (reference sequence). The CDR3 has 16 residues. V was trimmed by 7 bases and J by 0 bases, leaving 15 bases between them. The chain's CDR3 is CASTTAGTTNTGELFF. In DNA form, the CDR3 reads TGTGCCAGCACTACCGCCGGGACAACGAACACCGGGGAGCTGTTTTTT.

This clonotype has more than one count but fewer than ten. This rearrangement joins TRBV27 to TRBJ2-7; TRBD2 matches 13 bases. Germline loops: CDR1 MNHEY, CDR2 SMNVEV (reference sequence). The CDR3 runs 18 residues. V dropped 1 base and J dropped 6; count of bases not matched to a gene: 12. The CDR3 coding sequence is TGTGCCAGCAGTTTATTATCCCCCGGGGGACTAGCGGGACTCGAGCAGTACTTC. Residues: CASSLLSPGGLAGLEQYF.

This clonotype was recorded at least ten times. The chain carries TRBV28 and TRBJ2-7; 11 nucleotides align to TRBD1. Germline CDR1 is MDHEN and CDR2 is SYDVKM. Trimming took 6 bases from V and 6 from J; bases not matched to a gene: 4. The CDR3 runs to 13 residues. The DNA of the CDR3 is TGTGCCAGCAGCGGGACAGGGGGAGGCGAGCAGTACTTC. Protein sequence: CASSGTGGGEQYF.

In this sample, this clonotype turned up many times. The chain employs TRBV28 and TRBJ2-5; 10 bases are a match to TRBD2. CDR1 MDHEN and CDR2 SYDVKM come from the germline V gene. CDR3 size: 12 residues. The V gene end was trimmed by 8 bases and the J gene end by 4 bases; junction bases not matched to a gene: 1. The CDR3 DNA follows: TGTGCCAGCTCTAGCGGGGGAGAGACCCAGTACTTC. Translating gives CASSSGGETQYF.

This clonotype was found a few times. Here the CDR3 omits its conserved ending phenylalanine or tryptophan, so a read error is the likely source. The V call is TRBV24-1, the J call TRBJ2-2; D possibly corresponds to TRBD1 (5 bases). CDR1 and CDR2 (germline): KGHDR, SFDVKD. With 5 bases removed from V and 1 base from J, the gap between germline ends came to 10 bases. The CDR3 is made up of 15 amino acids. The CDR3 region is CATSGRGLNTGELFL. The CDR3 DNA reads TGTGCCACCAGTGGTAGGGGCCTGAACACCGGGGAGCTGTTTCTT.

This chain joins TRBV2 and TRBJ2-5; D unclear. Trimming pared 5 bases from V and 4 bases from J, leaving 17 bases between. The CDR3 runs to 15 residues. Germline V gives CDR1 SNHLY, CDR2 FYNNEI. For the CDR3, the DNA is TGTGCCAGCAGTTTTCAGACGGCTACCGGAGAGACCCAGTACTTC. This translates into CASSFQTATGETQYF.

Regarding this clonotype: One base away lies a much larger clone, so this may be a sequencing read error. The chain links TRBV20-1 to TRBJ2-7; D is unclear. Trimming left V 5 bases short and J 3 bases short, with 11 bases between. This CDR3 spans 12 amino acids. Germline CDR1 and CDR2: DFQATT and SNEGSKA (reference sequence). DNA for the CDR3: TGCAGTGCTGTATCTTGGGGCTACGAGCAGTACTTC. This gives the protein CSAVSWGYEQYF.

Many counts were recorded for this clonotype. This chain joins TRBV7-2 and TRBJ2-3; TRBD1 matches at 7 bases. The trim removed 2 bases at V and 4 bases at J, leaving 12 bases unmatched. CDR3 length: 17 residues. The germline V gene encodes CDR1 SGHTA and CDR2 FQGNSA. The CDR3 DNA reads TGTGCCAGCAGCTTAACCGGCGTCGACAGGGTCCCAGATACGCAGTATTTT. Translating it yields CASSLTGVDRVPDTQYF. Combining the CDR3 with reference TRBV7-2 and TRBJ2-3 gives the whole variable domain GAGVSQSPSNKVTEKGKDVELRCDPISGHTALYWYRQSLGQGLEFLIYFQGNSAPDKSGLPSDRFSAERTGGSVSTLTIQRTQQEDSAVYLCASSLTGVDRVPDTQYFGPGTRLTVL.

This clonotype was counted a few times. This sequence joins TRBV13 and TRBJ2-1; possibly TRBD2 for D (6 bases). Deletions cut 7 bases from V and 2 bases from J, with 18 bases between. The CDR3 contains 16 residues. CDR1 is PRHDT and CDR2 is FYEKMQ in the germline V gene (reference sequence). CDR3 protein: CASTPERRGAYNEQFF. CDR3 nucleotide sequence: TGTGCCAGCACCCCCGAGCGGCGGGGTGCCTACAATGAGCAGTTCTTC.

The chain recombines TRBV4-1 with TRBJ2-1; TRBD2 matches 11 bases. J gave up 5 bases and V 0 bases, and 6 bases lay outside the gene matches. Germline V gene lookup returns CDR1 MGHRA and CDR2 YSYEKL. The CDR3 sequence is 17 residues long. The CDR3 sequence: CASSQDQLAGANNEQFF. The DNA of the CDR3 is TGCGCCAGCAGCCAAGATCAACTAGCGGGGGCTAACAATGAGCAGTTCTTC.

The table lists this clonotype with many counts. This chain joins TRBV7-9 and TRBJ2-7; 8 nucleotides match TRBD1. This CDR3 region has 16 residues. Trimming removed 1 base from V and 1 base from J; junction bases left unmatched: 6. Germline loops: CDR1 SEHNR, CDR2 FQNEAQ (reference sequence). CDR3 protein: CASSLVAGGRSYEQYF. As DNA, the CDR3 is TGTGCCAGCAGCTTAGTTGCAGGGGGCCGTTCCTACGAGCAGTACTTC.

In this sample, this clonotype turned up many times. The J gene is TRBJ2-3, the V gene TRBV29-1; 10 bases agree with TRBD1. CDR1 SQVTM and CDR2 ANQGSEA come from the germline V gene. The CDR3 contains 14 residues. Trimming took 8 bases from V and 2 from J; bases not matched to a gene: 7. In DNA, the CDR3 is TGCAGCCCGAGGGGACAGGGGTACACAGATACGCAGTATTTT. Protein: CSPRGQGYTDTQYF.

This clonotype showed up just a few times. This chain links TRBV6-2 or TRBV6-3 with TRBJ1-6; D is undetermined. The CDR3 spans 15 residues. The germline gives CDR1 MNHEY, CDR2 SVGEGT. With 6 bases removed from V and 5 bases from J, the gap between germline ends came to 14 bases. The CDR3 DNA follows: TGTGCCAGCAGCCCCCGGTCTACCAATAATTCACCCCTCCACTTT. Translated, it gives CASSPRSTNNSPLHF.

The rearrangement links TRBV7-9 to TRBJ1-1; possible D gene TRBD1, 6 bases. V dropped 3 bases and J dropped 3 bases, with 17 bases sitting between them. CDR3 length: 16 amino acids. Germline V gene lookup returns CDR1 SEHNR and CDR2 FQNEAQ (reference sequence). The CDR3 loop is CASSFPSQGSDTEAFF. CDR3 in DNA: TGTGCCAGCAGCTTTCCATCTCAGGGGTCTGACACTGAAGCTTTCTTT.

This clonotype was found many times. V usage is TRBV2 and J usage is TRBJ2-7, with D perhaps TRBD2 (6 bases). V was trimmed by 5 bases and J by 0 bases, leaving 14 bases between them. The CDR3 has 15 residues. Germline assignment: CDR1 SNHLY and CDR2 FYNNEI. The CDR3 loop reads CASSQNRDSSYEQYF. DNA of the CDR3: TGTGCCAGCAGTCAAAACCGGGACTCCTCCTACGAGCAGTACTTC.

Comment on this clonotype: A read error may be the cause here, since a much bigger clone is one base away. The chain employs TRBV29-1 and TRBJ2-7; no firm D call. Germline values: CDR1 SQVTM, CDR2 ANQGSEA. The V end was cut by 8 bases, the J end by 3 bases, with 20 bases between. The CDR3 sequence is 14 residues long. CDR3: CSPAAQQSRYEQYF. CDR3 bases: TGCAGCCCCGCGGCGCAGCAGTCCCGCTACGAGCAGTACTTC.